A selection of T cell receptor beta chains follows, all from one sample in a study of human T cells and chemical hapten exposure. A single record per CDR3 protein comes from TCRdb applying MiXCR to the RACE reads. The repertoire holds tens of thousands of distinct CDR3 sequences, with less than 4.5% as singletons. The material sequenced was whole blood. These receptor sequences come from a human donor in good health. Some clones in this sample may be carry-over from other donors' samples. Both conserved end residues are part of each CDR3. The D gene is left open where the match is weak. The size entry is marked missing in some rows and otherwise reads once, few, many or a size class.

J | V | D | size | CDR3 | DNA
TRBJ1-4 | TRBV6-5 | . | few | CAVGGQLNEKLFF | TGTGCGGTCGGAGGCCAACTTAATGAAAAACTGTTTTTT
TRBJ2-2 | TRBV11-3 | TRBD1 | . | CASSLGGGSAGELFF | TGTGCCAGCAGCTTAGGAGGGGGCTCCGCCGGGGAGCTGTTTTTT
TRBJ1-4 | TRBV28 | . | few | CASSLYSTQLFF | TGTGCCAGCAGTTTATATTCCACTCAACTGTTTTTT
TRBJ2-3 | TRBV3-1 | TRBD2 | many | CASSQPAGGGDTQYF | TGTGCCAGCAGCCAACCAGCGGGAGGGGGAGATACGCAGTATTTT
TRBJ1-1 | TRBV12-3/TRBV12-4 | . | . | CASSQQGTRLGNTEAFF | TGTGCCAGCAGCCAGCAGGGGACGAGGTTAGGGAACACTGAAGCTTTCTTT
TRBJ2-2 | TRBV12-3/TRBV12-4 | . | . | CASIITGAPTGELFF | TGTGCCAGCATCATTACCGGGGCACCCACCGGGGAGCTGTTTTTT
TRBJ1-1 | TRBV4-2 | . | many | CASSQGPNTEAFF | TGTGCCAGCAGCCAAGGGCCGAACACTGAAGCTTTCTTT
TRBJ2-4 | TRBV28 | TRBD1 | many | CASSPNTLGQGIRINGNIQYF | TGTGCCAGCAGTCCTAATACCCTTGGACAGGGAATTAGGATCAATGGAAACATTCAGTACTTC
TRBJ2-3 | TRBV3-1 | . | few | CASSQDVADTQYF | TGTGCCAGCAGCCAAGATGTGGCCGATACGCAGTATTTT
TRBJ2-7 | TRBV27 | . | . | CASRAYENYEQYF | TGTGCCAGCCGGGCGTATGAGAACTACGAGCAGTACTTC
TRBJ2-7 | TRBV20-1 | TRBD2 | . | CSARGASGLTYEQYF | TGCAGTGCTAGAGGCGCTAGCGGGCTTACCTACGAGCAGTACTTC
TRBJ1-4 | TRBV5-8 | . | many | CASSLGGIILNEKLFF | TGTGCCAGCAGCTTGGGAGGAATTATTCTTAATGAAAAACTGTTTTTT
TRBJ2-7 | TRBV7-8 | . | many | CASSLILANTDGTYEQYF | TGTGCCAGCAGCCTGATATTGGCCAATACGGACGGTACCTACGAGCAGTACTTC
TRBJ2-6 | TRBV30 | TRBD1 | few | CAWRDRVSGANVLTF | TGTGCCTGGAGAGACAGGGTCTCTGGGGCCAACGTCCTGACTTTC
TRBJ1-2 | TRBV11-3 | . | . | CASSLEGAANYGYTF | TGTGCCAGCAGCTTAGAGGGCGCAGCTAACTATGGCTACACCTTC
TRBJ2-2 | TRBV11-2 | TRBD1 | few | CASNTLRGHANTGELFF | TGTGCCAGCAACACTCTCAGGGGGCACGCGAACACCGGGGAGCTGTTTTTT
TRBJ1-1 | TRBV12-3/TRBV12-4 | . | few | CASSQTPGVEAFF | TGTGCCAGCAGCCAGACCCCGGGGGTTGAAGCTTTCTTT
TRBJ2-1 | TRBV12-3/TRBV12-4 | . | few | CASRSRSASSYNEQFF | TGTGCCAGCAGATCAAGAAGCGCGAGCTCCTACAATGAGCAGTTCTTC
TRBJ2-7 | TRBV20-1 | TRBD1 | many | CSARDRDRDFEQYF | TGCAGTGCTAGAGACCGGGACAGGGACTTCGAGCAGTACTTC
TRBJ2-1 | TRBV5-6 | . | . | CASSLDSANNEQFF | TGTGCCAGCAGCTTGGACAGCGCAAACAATGAGCAGTTCTTC
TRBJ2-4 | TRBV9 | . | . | CASSVGTGMDIQYF | TGTGCCAGCAGCGTAGGTACAGGGATGGACATTCAGTACTTC
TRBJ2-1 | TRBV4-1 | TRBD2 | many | CASSLTSGRSEQFF | TGCGCCAGCAGCCTGACTAGCGGGAGGTCTGAGCAGTTCTTC
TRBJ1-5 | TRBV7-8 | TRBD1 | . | CASSPGRDSRGQPQHF | TGTGCCAGCAGCCCTGGAAGGGACAGCCGAGGGCAGCCCCAGCATTTT
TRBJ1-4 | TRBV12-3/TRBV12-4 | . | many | CASSPGGAANEKLFF | TGTGCCAGCAGTCCTGGGGGTGCGGCTAATGAAAAACTGTTTTTT
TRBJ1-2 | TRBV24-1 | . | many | CATSERQYGYTF | TGTGCCACCAGTGAGCGACAGTATGGCTACACCTTC
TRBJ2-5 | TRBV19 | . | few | CASSSRTSTGMEETQYF | TGTGCCAGTAGTTCCAGAACCTCCACTGGGATGGAAGAGACCCAGTACTTC
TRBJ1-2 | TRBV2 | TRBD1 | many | CASSEPRGRRYYGYTF | TGTGCCAGCAGTGAGCCAAGGGGGCGCAGGTACTATGGCTACACCTTC
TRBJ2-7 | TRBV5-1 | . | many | CASSPAAGQLYEQYF | TGCGCCAGCAGCCCGGCAGCGGGACAGTTATACGAGCAGTACTTC
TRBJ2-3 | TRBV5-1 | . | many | CASSLTDTQYF | TGTGCCAGCAGTTTGACAGATACGCAGTATTTT